A single sample is the source of the 23 T cell receptor beta chains below, sequenced in a study of CD8+CD57+ T cells in acquired aplastic anemia. CDR3 and TCR beta VDJ profiling relied on genomic DNA as the template. TCRdb ran MiXCR on the reads and lists one entry per CDR3 protein. The sample holds around 200,000 distinct CDR3 sequences, roughly half seen once. Sequences were obtained from sorted CD4+, CD8+, or CD8+CD57+ T cells (not recorded which) from PBMCs. These receptors originate from a human donor in good health, serving as a control.

The chain combines TRBV27 with TRBJ2-2, with 9 bases matching TRBD1. Looked up from germline, CDR1 is MNHEY and CDR2 is SMNVEV (reference sequence). The ends lost 4 bases at V and 4 bases at J; junction bases unmatched: 4. This CDR3 is built from 15 residues. The CDR3 loop is CASSYRGLGTGELFF. CDR3 bases: TGTGCCAGCAGTTACAGGGGGCTCGGCACCGGGGAGCTGTTTTTT.

The CDR3: CASSQGGGGAYEQYF. The CDR3, as DNA: TGTGCCAGCAGCCAAGGGGGCGGGGGGGCCTACGAGCAGTACTTC. The chain employs TRBV4-2 and TRBJ2-7; 9 positions agree with TRBD2. Germline CDR1 is LGHNA and CDR2 is YNFKEQ. The CDR3 spans 15 residues. With V trimmed by 1 base and J by 2 bases, 3 bases remained unmatched.

The chain carries TRBV5-1 and TRBJ1-1; D unresolved. Germline loops: CDR1 SGHRS, CDR2 YFSETQ. The CDR3 loop spans 14 amino acids. Trimming pared 2 bases from V and 0 bases from J, leaving 8 bases between. This chain's CDR3 is CASSFSIVNTEAFF. The DNA for the CDR3 is TGCGCCAGCAGCTTCAGCATCGTGAACACTGAAGCTTTCTTT.

The rearrangement joins TRBV6-1 to TRBJ1-6; D remains unclear. Germline V gene data show CDR1 as MNHNS and CDR2 as SASEGT. The CDR3 length is 12 residues. V was shortened by 5 bases and J by 10 bases, with 9 bases between the two germline ends. The CDR3 DNA follows: TGTGCCAGCAGTTCCCTCCCGTCACCCCTCCACTTT. Its translation: CASSSLPSPLHF.

The gene calls are TRBV3-1 and TRBJ2-1; 13 bases agree with TRBD2. The CDR3 sequence is 14 residues long. Germline CDR1 is LGHDT and CDR2 is YNNKEL (reference sequence). V lost 6 bases to trimming and J lost 9 bases; unmatched junction nucleotides: 5. The CDR3 bases are TGTGCCAGCAGAACTAGCGGGGGGGCGTTTGAGCAGTTCTTC. Protein: CASRTSGGAFEQFF.

In this sample, this clonotype turned up many times. V is TRBV7-2 and J is TRBJ2-2; weak D call: TRBD1 (5 bases). CDR3 length equals 15 residues. Trimming left V 6 bases short and J 0 bases short, with 11 bases between. Looked up from germline, CDR1 is SGHTA and CDR2 is FQGNSA. CDR3 protein: CASRYDSANTGELFF. CDR3 coding DNA: TGTGCCAGCAGGTATGACAGCGCGAACACCGGGGAGCTGTTTTTT.

This clonotype occurred once. The DNA for the CDR3 is TGTGCCAGCAGTGCCAACTCCGACAGGGGGATCTACAATGAGCAGTTCTTC. Protein sequence: CASSANSDRGIYNEQFF. V is TRBV25-1 and J is TRBJ2-1, with TRBD1 matching 9 bases. There are 17 residues in the CDR3. V was clipped by 4 bases and J by 3 bases; unmatched bases: 10. CDR1 MGHDK and CDR2 SYGVNS come from the germline V gene. Full variable domain (outside the CDR3, taken from reference TRBV25-1 and TRBJ2-1): EADIYQTPRYLVIGTGKKITLECSQTMGHDKMYWYQQDPGMELHLIHYSYGVNSTEKGDLSSESTVSRIRTEHFPLTLESARPSHTSQYLCASSANSDRGIYNEQFFGPGTRLTVL.

V and J are TRBV7-3 and TRBJ2-7; D unclear. Deletions cut 2 bases from V and 5 bases from J, with 10 bases between. The CDR3 is 13 amino acids. Germline V gene data show CDR1 as SGHTA and CDR2 as FQGTGA. In nucleotides, the CDR3 is TGTGCCAGCAGCTTAGACGGCCAAGACGAGCAGTACTTC. Its translation: CASSLDGQDEQYF. The entire variable domain, with the rest obtained from reference TRBV7-3 and TRBJ2-7, is as follows: GAGVSQTPSNKVTEKGKYVELRCDPISGHTALYWYRQSLGQGPEFLIYFQGTGAADDSGLPNDRFFAVRPEGSVSTLKIQRTERGDSAVYLCASSLDGQDEQYFGPGTRLTVT.

V usage is TRBV2 and J usage is TRBJ1-6, with D possibly TRBD1 on 6 matching bases. This CDR3 is 15 amino acids long. Germline CDR1 reads SNHLY; CDR2 reads FYNNEI. The V gene lost 6 bases and the J gene lost 9 bases, with 18 bases spanning the gap. The CDR3 sequence: CASRSDSGGVSPLHF. CDR3 coding DNA: TGTGCCAGCAGGTCGGACAGCGGAGGGGTTTCACCCCTCCACTTT.

The chain recombines TRBV7-2 with TRBJ2-1; 9 nucleotides line up with TRBD2. Germline V gene sequence: CDR1 SGHTA, CDR2 FQGNSA. This CDR3 is built from 17 residues. V lost 5 bases and J lost 4; bases outside the gene matches: 12. CDR3 DNA: TGTGCCAGCAGCCCACACCCAGCGGGGGGCCTATACAATGAGCAGTTCTTC. Its protein product is CASSPHPAGGLYNEQFF. Full variable domain (outside the CDR3, taken from reference TRBV7-2 and TRBJ2-1): GAGVSQSPSNKVTEKGKDVELRCDPISGHTALYWYRQSLGQGLEFLIYFQGNSAPDKSGLPSDRFSAERTGGSVSTLTIQRTQQEDSAVYLCASSPHPAGGLYNEQFFGPGTRLTVL.

This chain links TRBV7-9 with TRBJ1-5; 9 nucleotides line up with TRBD1. With 4 bases clipped from V and 7 bases from J, the junction kept 5 bases outside the gene matches. The CDR3 spans 14 residues. Germline values: CDR1 SEHNR, CDR2 FQNEAQ (reference sequence). CDR3 nucleotides: TGTGCCAGCAGCTGGGGACAGGGTGTACAGCCCCAGCATTTT. Its translation is CASSWGQGVQPQHF.

This clonotype showed up many times. The genes are TRBV20-1 and TRBJ1-2; no clear D gene. In germline, CDR1 is DFQATT, CDR2 SNEGSKA (reference sequence). The CDR3 loop spans 11 amino acids. The V and J ends lost 7 bases and 3 bases respectively, with 9 bases between them. The CDR3 loop reads CSVSEYYGYTF. In DNA, the CDR3 is TGCAGTGTGTCGGAATACTATGGCTACACCTTC.

The chain couples TRBV2 to TRBJ2-3, with 12 nucleotides matching TRBD2. This CDR3 has 16 amino acids. The V and J ends lost 6 bases and 1 base, in that order; junction bases with no gene match: 5. CDR1 SNHLY and CDR2 FYNNEI come from the germline V gene. CDR3 in DNA: TGTGCCAGCAGACTAGCGGGGGGCCCGCGCACAGATACGCAGTATTTT. Residues: CASRLAGGPRTDTQYF.

The rearrangement uses TRBV15 and TRBJ2-5; 10 nucleotides match TRBD1. This CDR3 is 16 amino acids long. Germline V CDR1 and CDR2: LNHNV, YYDKDF (reference sequence). V shed 3 bases, J shed 3 bases, and the junction held 7 bases outside the gene matches. In nucleotides, the CDR3 is TGTGCCACCAGCAGTACCACGGGACAGGGGAAAGAGACCCAGTACTTC. It yields the protein CATSSTTGQGKETQYF.

The chain is built from TRBV5-1 and TRBJ2-7, with 10 nucleotides matching TRBD2. Germline V gives CDR1 SGHRS, CDR2 YFSETQ. J gave up 4 bases and V 0 bases, and 10 bases lay outside the gene matches. The CDR3 has 17 residues. The CDR3 coding sequence is TGCGCCAGCAGCTTGGTGGGGTTAGCGGGGGGCGCTTACGAGCAGTACTTC. It encodes CASSLVGLAGGAYEQYF. Full variable domain (missing parts from reference TRBV5-1 and TRBJ2-7): KAGVTQTPRYLIKTRGQQVTLSCSPISGHRSVSWYQQTPGQGLQFLFEYFSETQRNKGNFPGRFSGRQFSNSRSEMNVSTLELGDSALYLCASSLVGLAGGAYEQYFGPGTRLTVT.

The chain links TRBV7-8 to TRBJ2-7; 9 bases are shared with TRBD1. V gave up 3 bases and J gave up 5 bases; unmatched junction bases: 8. This CDR3 has 15 amino acids. Germline-derived CDR1 and CDR2 are SGHVS and FQNEAQ. CDR3 loop: CASSLSTGGRDEQYF. In DNA form, the CDR3 reads TGTGCCAGCAGCTTGAGTACAGGGGGCAGAGACGAGCAGTACTTC.

This clonotype was observed many times. The V gene is TRBV6-5, the J gene TRBJ1-2, with TRBD1 matching 8 bases. Trimming at V came to 6 bases and at J to 14 bases, leaving 8 bases not matched to a gene. This CDR3 comprises 11 residues. Germline V gives CDR1 MNHEY, CDR2 SVGAGI. The CDR3, as DNA: TGTGCCAGCAGCCAAGACAGGGGTTGGACCTTC. This codes for CASSQDRGWTF.

With respect to this clonotype: This could be a read error, since a much larger clone is one nucleotide away. V and J are TRBV10-3 and TRBJ2-7; perhaps TRBD1 as D (6 bases). The CDR3 is 12 amino acids. Germline V gene sequence: CDR1 ENHRY, CDR2 SYGVKD. The V end was cut by 6 bases, the J end by 5 bases, with 11 bases between. The CDR3: CAIRAGADEQYF. CDR3 coding DNA: TGTGCCATCAGGGCAGGGGCCGACGAGCAGTACTTC.

The table lists this clonotype with a few counts. The chain is built from TRBV7-3 and TRBJ2-7; no clear D. The length of the CDR3 is 14 residues. Germline assignment: CDR1 SGHTA and CDR2 FQGTGA. Trimming took 2 bases from V and 0 from J, leaving 8 bases between them. The CDR3 loop is CASSLDKISYEQYF. As DNA, the CDR3 is TGTGCCAGCAGCTTAGACAAAATCTCCTACGAGCAGTACTTC.

This clonotype was found many times. The chain has TRBV24-1 and TRBJ2-2; D uncertain. Trimming cost V 7 bases and J 3 bases, with 14 bases left between them. Per germline, CDR1 KGHDR and CDR2 SFDVKD. CDR3 length equals 15 residues. CDR3 nucleotides: TGTGCCACCAGCCCCCCCCCTTCCGACACCGGGGAGCTGTTTTTT. As protein: CATSPPPSDTGELFF.

The chain joins TRBV20-1 to TRBJ2-1; 11 nucleotides line up with TRBD2. Per the germline V gene, CDR1 is DFQATT and CDR2 is SNEGSKA (reference sequence). The J segment lost 4 bases and the V segment lost 6 bases, leaving 8 bases of the junction unmatched. The CDR3 contains 15 residues. The CDR3 protein is CSAWVAGGTYNEQFF. CDR3 nucleotide sequence: TGCAGTGCGTGGGTAGCGGGGGGGACTTACAATGAGCAGTTCTTC.

This chain connects TRBV20-1 to TRBJ2-7; D may be TRBD1 (6 bases). Germline assignment: CDR1 DFQATT and CDR2 SNEGSKA (reference sequence). The CDR3 has 13 amino acids. Trimming shortened V by 1 base and J by 2 bases, and 9 bases separated the two germline ends. The CDR3, as DNA: TGCAGTGCTAGAGTAACAGGGACCTACGAGCAGTACTTC. This translates into CSARVTGTYEQYF.

This clonotype has at least ten counts. The V gene is TRBV7-9, the J gene TRBJ2-7; D remains unclear. Deletions cut 1 base from V and 1 base from J, with 2 bases between. This CDR3 comprises 12 residues. The germline V gene encodes CDR1 SEHNR and CDR2 FQNEAQ (reference sequence). The CDR3 coding sequence is TGTGCCAGCAGCTTAGAATCCTACGAGCAGTACTTC. This codes for CASSLESYEQYF.